The rows below give T cell receptor beta chains drawn from one sample of a study of shared clonotypes between healthy human individuals. Profiled with immunoSEQ multiplex PCR; TCRdb holds only in-frame clones, not every one. Of over 750,000 clones listed, approximately 96% are singletons. Sequences were obtained from naive CD8+ T cells sorted from blood. The receptors were gathered from a man aged 25-45 years in good health. The CDR3 runs from the conserved cysteine through the conserved F or W. The order of the fields is D gene, CDR3 length, V gene, clone size, J gene, CDR3 protein, CDR3 DNA. The D gene is left open where the match is weak. Where a row states a size, it is once, few, many or the class of an expanded clone; other rows omit it.

D gene: TRBD1
CDR3 length: 14
V gene: TRBV11-2
clone size: NA
J gene: TRBJ2-7
CDR3 protein: CASTPGTGGHEQYF
CDR3 DNA: TGTGCCAGCACACCCGGGACAGGGGGGCACGAGCAGTACTTC

D gene: TRBD2
CDR3 length: 14
V gene: TRBV29-1
clone size: NA
J gene: TRBJ2-1
CDR3 protein: CSCSGIDSYNEQFF
CDR3 DNA: TGCAGCTGTAGCGGGATCGACTCCTACAATGAGCAGTTCTTC

D gene: TRBD1
CDR3 length: 17
V gene: TRBV19
clone size: NA
J gene: TRBJ2-2
CDR3 protein: CASTEGARVSNTGELFF
CDR3 DNA: TGTGCCAGTACCGAGGGGGCGCGGGTGTCGAACACCGGGGAGCTGTTTTTT

D gene: NA
CDR3 length: 12
V gene: TRBV5-4
clone size: NA
J gene: TRBJ2-2
CDR3 protein: CASSLLAGELFF
CDR3 DNA: TGTGCCAGCAGCTTGTTGGCCGGGGAGCTGTTTTTT

D gene: NA
CDR3 length: 14
V gene: TRBV4-1
clone size: NA
J gene: TRBJ2-7
CDR3 protein: CASEPRQGAYEQYF
CDR3 DNA: TGCGCCAGCGAGCCACGGCAGGGAGCCTACGAGCAGTACTTC

D gene: NA
CDR3 length: 14
V gene: TRBV27
clone size: NA
J gene: TRBJ1-1
CDR3 protein: CASSLSGPNTEAFF
CDR3 DNA: TGTGCCAGCAGTTTATCTGGCCCGAACACTGAAGCTTTCTTT

D gene: NA
CDR3 length: 17
V gene: TRBV2
clone size: NA
J gene: TRBJ2-7
CDR3 protein: CASSSTLSGILTYEQYF
CDR3 DNA: TGTGCCAGTTCTTCCACCTTATCGGGGATATTGACCTACGAGCAGTACTTC

D gene: NA
CDR3 length: 12
V gene: TRBV5-4
clone size: few
J gene: TRBJ2-3
CDR3 protein: CASARSTDTQYF
CDR3 DNA: TGTGCCAGCGCCAGAAGCACAGATACGCAGTATTTT

D gene: TRBD2
CDR3 length: 16
V gene: TRBV9
clone size: NA
J gene: TRBJ2-3
CDR3 protein: CASSVGRGSSVDTQYF
CDR3 DNA: TGTGCCAGCAGCGTAGGGCGGGGGAGCAGCGTAGATACGCAGTATTTT

D gene: NA
CDR3 length: 17
V gene: TRBV18
clone size: NA
J gene: TRBJ2-1
CDR3 protein: CASSPPIGASSYNEQFF
CDR3 DNA: TGTGCCAGCTCACCACCGATAGGGGCTAGCTCCTACAATGAGCAGTTCTTC

D gene: TRBD1
CDR3 length: 14
V gene: TRBV6-5
clone size: NA
J gene: TRBJ2-1
CDR3 protein: CASSPGTGYNEQFF
CDR3 DNA: TGTGCCAGCAGCCCCGGGACAGGGTACAATGAGCAGTTCTTC

D gene: TRBD1
CDR3 length: 13
V gene: TRBV27
clone size: once
J gene: TRBJ2-7
CDR3 protein: CASRGQEIDEQYF
CDR3 DNA: TGTGCCAGCAGAGGACAGGAAATCGACGAGCAGTACTTC

D gene: NA
CDR3 length: 11
V gene: TRBV7-8
clone size: NA
J gene: TRBJ2-1
CDR3 protein: CASSYDGSEFF
CDR3 DNA: TGTGCCAGCAGTTACGACGGCTCCGAATTCTTC

D gene: NA
CDR3 length: 16
V gene: TRBV5-4
clone size: NA
J gene: TRBJ2-4
CDR3 protein: CASSLAHDRRVNIQYF
CDR3 DNA: TGTGCCAGCAGCTTGGCACATGACAGAAGGGTAAACATTCAGTACTTC

D gene: NA
CDR3 length: 15
V gene: TRBV27
clone size: NA
J gene: TRBJ2-5
CDR3 protein: CASSSLTVMGETQYF
CDR3 DNA: TGTGCCAGCAGTTCTTTGACAGTTATGGGAGAGACCCAGTACTTC

D gene: TRBD2
CDR3 length: 16
V gene: TRBV11-3
clone size: NA
J gene: TRBJ2-1
CDR3 protein: CASSLGTSGIYNEQFF
CDR3 DNA: TGTGCCAGCAGCCTAGGGACTAGCGGTATATACAATGAGCAGTTCTTC

D gene: NA
CDR3 length: 14
V gene: TRBV7-9
clone size: NA
J gene: TRBJ1-2
CDR3 protein: CASSLGGVNYGYTF
CDR3 DNA: TGTGCCAGCAGCTTAGGAGGTGTTAACTATGGCTACACCTTC

D gene: TRBD2
CDR3 length: 18
V gene: TRBV7-6
clone size: NA
J gene: TRBJ2-7
CDR3 protein: CASSQGTAGLVFSYEQYF
CDR3 DNA: TGTGCCAGCAGTCAGGGGACGGCGGGACTAGTCTTCTCCTACGAGCAGTACTTC

D gene: TRBD1
CDR3 length: 16
V gene: TRBV9
clone size: NA
J gene: TRBJ2-2
CDR3 protein: CASSPSDRATTGELFF
CDR3 DNA: TGTGCCAGCAGCCCATCGGACAGGGCTACTACCGGGGAGCTGTTTTTT

D gene: TRBD1
CDR3 length: 15
V gene: TRBV7-8
clone size: NA
J gene: TRBJ2-3
CDR3 protein: CASSSTGTGEDTQYF
CDR3 DNA: TGTGCCAGCAGCTCCACCGGGACAGGCGAAGATACGCAGTATTTT

D gene: NA
CDR3 length: 14
V gene: TRBV6-6
clone size: NA
J gene: TRBJ1-2
CDR3 protein: CASSTQQEPYGYTF
CDR3 DNA: TGTGCCAGCAGTACCCAACAGGAGCCCTATGGCTACACCTTC

D gene: NA
CDR3 length: 18
V gene: TRBV15
clone size: NA
J gene: TRBJ1-4
CDR3 protein: CATSRDGQGAVANEKLFF
CDR3 DNA: TGTGCCACCAGCAGAGATGGACAAGGGGCCGTAGCTAATGAAAAACTGTTTTTT

D gene: TRBD1
CDR3 length: 15
V gene: TRBV11-2
clone size: once
J gene: TRBJ2-1
CDR3 protein: CASSYRTGDYNEQFF
CDR3 DNA: TGTGCCAGCAGCTACAGGACAGGGGACTACAATGAGCAGTTCTTC

D gene: TRBD2
CDR3 length: 16
V gene: TRBV11-2
clone size: NA
J gene: TRBJ2-1
CDR3 protein: CASNRGRAGGYNEQFF
CDR3 DNA: TGTGCCAGCAACCGGGGGAGGGCGGGAGGATACAATGAGCAGTTCTTC

D gene: TRBD2
CDR3 length: 16
V gene: TRBV29-1
clone size: NA
J gene: TRBJ2-1
CDR3 protein: CSVLGTSGTLYNEQFF
CDR3 DNA: TGCAGCGTCCTCGGGACTAGCGGGACCCTTTACAATGAGCAGTTCTTC

D gene: NA
CDR3 length: 15
V gene: TRBV15
clone size: NA
J gene: TRBJ1-5
CDR3 protein: CATTFRGNSNQPQHF
CDR3 DNA: TGTGCCACCACGTTCCGGGGAAATAGCAATCAGCCCCAGCATTTT

D gene: TRBD2
CDR3 length: 14
V gene: TRBV4-3
clone size: NA
J gene: TRBJ2-7
CDR3 protein: CASSQGLAGYEQYF
CDR3 DNA: TGCGCCAGCAGCCAAGGACTAGCGGGATACGAGCAGTACTTC

D gene: NA
CDR3 length: 14
V gene: TRBV5-6
clone size: NA
J gene: TRBJ2-1
CDR3 protein: CASSLTTGDLEQFF
CDR3 DNA: TGTGCCAGCAGTCTAACGACTGGGGATTTAGAGCAGTTCTTC

D gene: NA
CDR3 length: 17
V gene: TRBV12-2
clone size: NA
J gene: TRBJ1-5
CDR3 protein: CASRLGLGQAFNQPQHF
CDR3 DNA: TGTGCAAGTCGCTTAGGTCTGGGACAGGCTTTCAATCAGCCCCAGCATTTT

D gene: TRBD1
CDR3 length: 16
V gene: TRBV11-2
clone size: NA
J gene: TRBJ1-2
CDR3 protein: CASSRAGTAGLTGYTF
CDR3 DNA: TGTGCCAGCAGCCGGGCCGGGACAGCGGGTTTAACAGGCTACACCTTC

D gene: NA
CDR3 length: 15
V gene: TRBV9
clone size: NA
J gene: TRBJ1-3
CDR3 protein: CASSSYGTSGNTIYF
CDR3 DNA: TGTGCCAGCAGCTCCTATGGGACCTCTGGAAACACCATATATTTT

D gene: TRBD2
CDR3 length: 18
V gene: TRBV4-3
clone size: NA
J gene: TRBJ2-2
CDR3 protein: CASSQDGSGSSATGELFF
CDR3 DNA: TGCGCCAGCAGCCAAGACGGGAGCGGGAGTTCGGCCACCGGGGAGCTGTTTTTT

D gene: NA
CDR3 length: 13
V gene: TRBV29-1
clone size: NA
J gene: TRBJ2-2
CDR3 protein: CSVERQNTGELFF
CDR3 DNA: TGCAGCGTTGAGAGACAAAACACCGGGGAGCTGTTTTTT

D gene: NA
CDR3 length: 13
V gene: TRBV13
clone size: NA
J gene: TRBJ2-3
CDR3 protein: CASSLGPEGGQYF
CDR3 DNA: TGTGCCAGCAGCTTAGGCCCCGAGGGGGGGCAGTATTTT

D gene: TRBD1
CDR3 length: 13
V gene: TRBV18
clone size: NA
J gene: TRBJ2-7
CDR3 protein: CASRKQGAHEQYF
CDR3 DNA: TGTGCCAGCCGAAAGCAGGGGGCCCACGAGCAGTACTTC

D gene: NA
CDR3 length: 14
V gene: TRBV27
clone size: NA
J gene: TRBJ2-1
CDR3 protein: CASSTLSSYNEQFF
CDR3 DNA: TGTGCCAGCAGTACGCTGAGCTCCTACAATGAGCAGTTCTTC

D gene: NA
CDR3 length: 16
V gene: TRBV27
clone size: NA
J gene: TRBJ2-1
CDR3 protein: CASSPYSGESSSEQFF
CDR3 DNA: TGTGCCAGCAGTCCTTACTCCGGGGAGAGCAGTAGTGAGCAGTTCTTC

D gene: NA
CDR3 length: 11
V gene: TRBV20-1
clone size: NA
J gene: TRBJ2-7
CDR3 protein: CSARVDYEQYF
CDR3 DNA: TGCAGTGCTAGAGTGGACTACGAGCAGTACTTC

D gene: NA
CDR3 length: 14
V gene: TRBV9
clone size: NA
J gene: TRBJ2-7
CDR3 protein: CASSVEEEGYEQYF
CDR3 DNA: TGTGCCAGCAGCGTAGAAGAGGAGGGCTACGAGCAGTACTTC

D gene: TRBD2
CDR3 length: 18
V gene: TRBV28
clone size: NA
J gene: TRBJ2-7
CDR3 protein: CASSRGGWGTRFSYEQYF
CDR3 DNA: TGTGCCAGCAGTCGGGGCGGGTGGGGGACTAGGTTCAGCTACGAGCAGTACTTC

D gene: NA
CDR3 length: 14
V gene: TRBV7-9
clone size: NA
J gene: TRBJ2-7
CDR3 protein: CASSLPGEAYEQYF
CDR3 DNA: TGTGCCAGCAGCTTACCAGGGGAGGCCTACGAGCAGTACTTC

D gene: NA
CDR3 length: 13
V gene: TRBV6-5
clone size: NA
J gene: TRBJ2-7
CDR3 protein: CASSFQGAYEQYF
CDR3 DNA: TGTGCCAGCAGTTTCCAGGGCGCCTACGAGCAGTACTTC

D gene: NA
CDR3 length: 15
V gene: TRBV18
clone size: NA
J gene: TRBJ1-1
CDR3 protein: CASSPLRGPNTEAFF
CDR3 DNA: TGTGCCAGCTCACCACTCCGGGGGCCGAACACTGAAGCTTTCTTT

D gene: NA
CDR3 length: 13
V gene: TRBV25-1
clone size: NA
J gene: TRBJ2-6
CDR3 protein: CASSAAGANVLTF
CDR3 DNA: TGTGCCAGCAGTGCTGCTGGGGCCAACGTCCTGACTTTC

D gene: TRBD1
CDR3 length: 19
V gene: TRBV4-1
clone size: NA
J gene: TRBJ1-2
CDR3 protein: CASSQRVPGQGSATDGYTF
CDR3 DNA: TGCGCCAGCAGCCAGAGGGTCCCGGGACAGGGCTCTGCGACGGATGGCTACACCTTC

D gene: NA
CDR3 length: 16
V gene: TRBV11-1
clone size: NA
J gene: TRBJ2-1
CDR3 protein: CASSLGTGSPNNEQFF
CDR3 DNA: TGTGCCAGCAGCTTAGGTACCGGGAGCCCTAACAATGAGCAGTTCTTC

D gene: NA
CDR3 length: 17
V gene: TRBV7-2
clone size: NA
J gene: TRBJ1-1
CDR3 protein: CASSPPGQRGLNTEAFF
CDR3 DNA: TGTGCCAGCAGCCCCCCCGGACAAAGGGGACTGAACACTGAAGCTTTCTTT

D gene: TRBD1
CDR3 length: 15
V gene: TRBV4-1
clone size: once
J gene: TRBJ1-2
CDR3 protein: CASSQDRDRGPGYTF
CDR3 DNA: TGCGCCAGCAGCCAAGACAGGGACAGGGGGCCGGGCTACACCTTC

D gene: TRBD1
CDR3 length: 13
V gene: TRBV7-6
clone size: NA
J gene: TRBJ1-1
CDR3 protein: CASSYTGGTEAFF
CDR3 DNA: TGTGCCAGCAGCTACACAGGGGGCACTGAAGCTTTCTTT

D gene: NA
CDR3 length: 13
V gene: TRBV13
clone size: once
J gene: TRBJ2-5
CDR3 protein: CASRGPDQETQYF
CDR3 DNA: TGTGCCAGCCGCGGGCCCGACCAAGAGACCCAGTACTTC

D gene: TRBD2
CDR3 length: 14
V gene: TRBV27
clone size: NA
J gene: TRBJ2-7
CDR3 protein: CASSLGTRLGEQYF
CDR3 DNA: TGTGCCAGCAGTCTCGGGACTAGGTTGGGCGAGCAGTACTTC

D gene: NA
CDR3 length: 12
V gene: TRBV25-1
clone size: NA
J gene: TRBJ1-1
CDR3 protein: CASRAQDTEAFF
CDR3 DNA: TGTGCCAGCAGAGCGCAGGACACTGAAGCTTTCTTT

D gene: NA
CDR3 length: 14
V gene: TRBV6-5
clone size: NA
J gene: TRBJ1-1
CDR3 protein: CASSYVQSGTEAFF
CDR3 DNA: TGTGCCAGCAGTTACGTACAGTCGGGAACTGAAGCTTTCTTT

D gene: TRBD2
CDR3 length: 16
V gene: TRBV4-3
clone size: NA
J gene: TRBJ2-1
CDR3 protein: CASSQDQAGNGNEQFF
CDR3 DNA: TGCGCCAGCAGCCAAGATCAAGCGGGAAACGGAAATGAGCAGTTCTTC

D gene: NA
CDR3 length: 12
V gene: TRBV4-1
clone size: NA
J gene: TRBJ1-1
CDR3 protein: CASGSQGLEAFF
CDR3 DNA: TGCGCCAGCGGATCACAGGGCCTCGAAGCTTTCTTT

D gene: NA
CDR3 length: 13
V gene: TRBV29-1
clone size: NA
J gene: TRBJ2-7
CDR3 protein: CSVESGRVGEQYF
CDR3 DNA: TGCAGCGTTGAAAGCGGCAGGGTGGGGGAGCAGTACTTC

D gene: TRBD2
CDR3 length: 16
V gene: TRBV27
clone size: NA
J gene: TRBJ2-1
CDR3 protein: CASSSPGLGNHNEQFF
CDR3 DNA: TGTGCCAGCAGCTCCCCGGGACTAGGGAACCACAATGAGCAGTTCTTC

D gene: TRBD1
CDR3 length: 15
V gene: TRBV28
clone size: NA
J gene: TRBJ2-5
CDR3 protein: CASSNRDRGQETQYF
CDR3 DNA: TGTGCCAGCAGTAACCGGGACAGGGGGCAAGAGACCCAGTACTTC

D gene: TRBD2
CDR3 length: 22
V gene: TRBV4-1
clone size: NA
J gene: TRBJ2-1
CDR3 protein: CASSQYTPGTSGAMVIYNEQFF
CDR3 DNA: TGCGCCAGCAGCCAATACACGCCCGGGACTAGCGGGGCAATGGTAATCTACAATGAGCAGTTCTTC